The text below deals with one T cell receptor (beta chain). The antigen is undetermined. The source of the sample is a study of cytotoxic CD8 clonotypes in ibrutinib-treated CLL. Trimming removed 0 bases at V and 4 bases at J, with 1 base between. The CDR3 length is 11 residues. Study outcomes and limitations: Lymph node repertoires were not studied, and sampling times were unmatched.

Generated by immunoSEQ multiplex PCR, the TCRdb table keeps only in-frame clones and is missing some. The repertoire consists of 150,000 to 200,000 clones, with 72% occurring once and the leading ten covering about an eighth. The genes are TRBV5-3 and TRBJ2-5; D remains ambiguous. TRBV5-3 is recorded as an ORF, its role being uncertain. This TCR derives from a human donor with chronic lymphocytic leukemia. Here the sequenced sample was PBMCs, taken after 24 months of ibrutinib treatment. The DNA of the CDR3 is TGTGCCAGAAGCTTGGGAGAGACCCAGTACTTC. This sequence encodes CARSLGETQYF.